These T cell receptor beta chains were read from a single sample in a study of cytomegalovirus exposure and HLA in healthy donors. TCRdb's copy holds only in-frame clones and misses some; the assay was immunoSEQ multiplex PCR. The sample carries around 140,000 clones, about 81% recorded once. Sequencing was performed on PBMCs. The receptors derive from a man aged 25 to 40 in good health and CMV-seronegative. Both conserved end residues are part of each CDR3. The order of the fields is J gene, V gene, CDR3 protein.

TRBJ1-1,TRBV28,CASSRTGHPGGTEAFF
TRBJ1-2,TRBV7-9,CASSPGGRNYGYTF
TRBJ2-7,TRBV7-2,CASSPRDRGQYEQYF
TRBJ2-3,TRBV19,CASSRKTSGSTDTQYF
TRBJ1-1,TRBV11-3,CASSRGAMNTEAFF
TRBJ2-1,TRBV5-1,CASSLGALQSYNEQFF
TRBJ2-4,TRBV19,CASKGQLAKNSQYF
TRBJ2-5,TRBV7-2,CASSLEPRSQETQYF
TRBJ2-5,TRBV28,CASTAGGYETQYF
TRBJ1-3,TRBV28,CASSLWDRGQDTIYF
TRBJ2-1,TRBV2,CASSDGYNEQFF
TRBJ2-5,TRBV5-8,CASSRGTGGGLETQYF
TRBJ1-2,TRBV7-8,CASSLVETDYGYTF
TRBJ1-2,TRBV19,CASSTVNYGYTF
TRBJ1-4,TRBV2,CASSEGTGGNEKLFF
TRBJ1-2,TRBV28,CATEGVQANYGYTF
TRBJ1-4,TRBV5-1,CASSLALGEGLFF
TRBJ2-4,TRBV18,CASSTMPDGTGLPGAKNIQYF
TRBJ1-4,TRBV28,CASSWDSRGQGRSEKLFF
TRBJ1-2,TRBV18,CASSLGTGNYGYTF
TRBJ2-7,TRBV28,CASSPLSGRALYEQYF
NA,TRBV6-5,CASSYGGGSTYEQYF
TRBJ1-1,TRBV19,CASSINSRNTEAFF
TRBJ2-1,TRBV6-5,CASSFSPGTGNVDWFF
TRBJ1-1,TRBV4-1,CASSSFAGAVPAAFF
TRBJ1-2,TRBV4-1,CASSHLQGRYTF
TRBJ2-2,TRBV5-1,CASSLDTNTGELFF
TRBJ2-1,TRBV7-8,CASSPQTRRREQFF
TRBJ1-1,TRBV28,CASRNDIGGEAFF
TRBJ1-1,TRBV15,CATSRGGRGTEAFF
TRBJ1-1,TRBV19,CASSIPAGTNTEAFF
TRBJ2-1,TRBV6-5,CASSLTSGSYNEQFF
TRBJ2-1,TRBV10-1,CASSEGRGSYNEQFF
TRBJ2-4,TRBV11-2,CASSPLDRDDAIQYF
TRBJ2-1,TRBV5-8,CASSWTSGSRDEQFF
TRBJ2-1,TRBV29-1,CSSPMGASSYNEQFF
TRBJ1-5,TRBV4-2,CASSQDKGGANQPQHF
TRBJ2-7,TRBV15,CATSRELSSYEQYF
TRBJ2-2,TRBV6-6,CASRDRGQGELFF
TRBJ2-2,TRBV18,CASSPLAGADSGELFF
TRBJ2-7,TRBV6-5,CASSYSGGTSVDEQYF
TRBJ2-2,TRBV7-3,CASSRGHQNTGELFF